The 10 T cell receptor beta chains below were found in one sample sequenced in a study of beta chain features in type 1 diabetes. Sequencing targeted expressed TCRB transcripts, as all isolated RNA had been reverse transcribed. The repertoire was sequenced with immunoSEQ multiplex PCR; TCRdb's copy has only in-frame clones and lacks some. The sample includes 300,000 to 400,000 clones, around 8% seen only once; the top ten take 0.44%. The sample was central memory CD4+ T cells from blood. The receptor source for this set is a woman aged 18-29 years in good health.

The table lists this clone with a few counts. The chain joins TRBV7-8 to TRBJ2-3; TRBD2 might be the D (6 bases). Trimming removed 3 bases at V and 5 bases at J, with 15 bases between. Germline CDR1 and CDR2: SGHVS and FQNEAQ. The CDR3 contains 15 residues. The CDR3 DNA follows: TGTGCCAGCAGCTTGACCGGGAGTATTGGAGATACGCAGTATTTT. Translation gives CASSLTGSIGDTQYF.

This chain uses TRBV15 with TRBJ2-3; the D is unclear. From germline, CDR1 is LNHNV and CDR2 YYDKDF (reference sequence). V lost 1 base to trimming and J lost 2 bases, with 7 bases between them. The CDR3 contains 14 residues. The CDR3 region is CATSRARITDTQYF. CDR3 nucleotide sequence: TGTGCCACCAGCAGAGCCCGCATCACAGATACGCAGTATTTT.

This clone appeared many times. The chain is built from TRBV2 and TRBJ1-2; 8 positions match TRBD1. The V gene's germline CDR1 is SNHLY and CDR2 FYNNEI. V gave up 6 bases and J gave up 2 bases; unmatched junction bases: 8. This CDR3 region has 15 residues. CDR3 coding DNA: TGTGCCAGCAGCGGACAGGGTGCGCTAAACTATGGCTACACCTTC. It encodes CASSGQGALNYGYTF.

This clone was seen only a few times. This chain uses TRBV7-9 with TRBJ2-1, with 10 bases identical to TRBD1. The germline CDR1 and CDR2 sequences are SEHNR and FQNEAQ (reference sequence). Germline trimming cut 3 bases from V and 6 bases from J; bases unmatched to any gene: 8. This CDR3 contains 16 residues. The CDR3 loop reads CASSLRGQGHGNEQFF. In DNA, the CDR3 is TGTGCCAGCAGCTTGAGGGGACAGGGGCATGGCAATGAGCAGTTCTTC.

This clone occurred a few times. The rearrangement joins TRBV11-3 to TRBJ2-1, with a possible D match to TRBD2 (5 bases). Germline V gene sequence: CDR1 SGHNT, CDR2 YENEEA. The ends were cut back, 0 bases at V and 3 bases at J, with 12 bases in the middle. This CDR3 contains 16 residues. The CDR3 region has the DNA TGTGCCAGCAGCTTAGATGGTCGGGGAAACTACAATGAGCAGTTCTTC. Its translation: CASSLDGRGNYNEQFF.

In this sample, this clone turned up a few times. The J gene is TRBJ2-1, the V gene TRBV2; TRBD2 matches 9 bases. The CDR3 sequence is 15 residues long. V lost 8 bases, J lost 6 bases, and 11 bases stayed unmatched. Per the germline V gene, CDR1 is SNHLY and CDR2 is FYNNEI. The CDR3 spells CASARLAAVTNEQFF. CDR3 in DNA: TGTGCCAGCGCGAGACTAGCGGCGGTGACCAATGAGCAGTTCTTC.

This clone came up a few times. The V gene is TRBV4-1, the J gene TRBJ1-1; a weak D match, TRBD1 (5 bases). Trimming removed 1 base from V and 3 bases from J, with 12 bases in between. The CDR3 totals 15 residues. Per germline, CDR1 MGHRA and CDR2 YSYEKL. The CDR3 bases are TGCGCCAGCAGCCAAGTCGGGGCGCGGTACACTGAAGCTTTCTTT. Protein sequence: CASSQVGARYTEAFF.

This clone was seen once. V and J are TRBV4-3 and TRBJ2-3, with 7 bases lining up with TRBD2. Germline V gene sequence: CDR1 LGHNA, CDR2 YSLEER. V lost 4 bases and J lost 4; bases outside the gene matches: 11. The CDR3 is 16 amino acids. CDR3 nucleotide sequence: TGCGCCAGCAGCCTATCCGGGACCCGGGAGGCAGATACGCAGTATTTT. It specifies CASSLSGTREADTQYF.

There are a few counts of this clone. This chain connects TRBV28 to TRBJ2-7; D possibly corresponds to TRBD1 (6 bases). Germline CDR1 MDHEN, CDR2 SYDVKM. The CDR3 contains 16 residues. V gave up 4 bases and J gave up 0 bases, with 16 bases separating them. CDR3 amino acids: CASSSPPGHPSYEQYF. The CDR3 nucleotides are TGTGCCAGCAGTTCCCCTCCGGGACACCCCTCCTACGAGCAGTACTTC.

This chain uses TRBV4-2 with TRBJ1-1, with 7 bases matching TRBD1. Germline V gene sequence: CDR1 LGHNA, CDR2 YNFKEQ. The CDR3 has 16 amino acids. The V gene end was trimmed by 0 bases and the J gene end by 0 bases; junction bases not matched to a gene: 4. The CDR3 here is CASSQEPTGLNTEAFF. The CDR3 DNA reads TGTGCCAGCAGCCAAGAACCGACAGGGCTGAACACTGAAGCTTTCTTT.